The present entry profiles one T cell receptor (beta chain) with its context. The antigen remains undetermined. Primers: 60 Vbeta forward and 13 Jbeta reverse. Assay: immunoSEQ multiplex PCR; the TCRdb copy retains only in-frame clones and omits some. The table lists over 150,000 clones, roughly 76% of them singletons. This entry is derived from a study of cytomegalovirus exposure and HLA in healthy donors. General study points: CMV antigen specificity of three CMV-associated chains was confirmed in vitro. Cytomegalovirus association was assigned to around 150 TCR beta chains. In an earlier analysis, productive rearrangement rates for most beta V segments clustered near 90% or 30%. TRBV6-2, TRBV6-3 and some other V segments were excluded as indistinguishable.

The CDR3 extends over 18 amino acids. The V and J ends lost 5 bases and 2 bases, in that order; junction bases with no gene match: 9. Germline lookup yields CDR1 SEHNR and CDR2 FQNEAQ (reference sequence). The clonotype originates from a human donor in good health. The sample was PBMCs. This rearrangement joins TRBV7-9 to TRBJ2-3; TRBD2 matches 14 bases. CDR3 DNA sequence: TGTGCCAGCAGCCCTAGGACTAGCGGGGGGCTTGTCACAGATACGCAGTATTTT. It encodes CASSPRTSGGLVTDTQYF.